The rows below give T cell receptor beta chains drawn from one sample of a study of T cell responses to AZD1222 COVID-19 vaccine. Assay used: immunoSEQ multiplex PCR; TCRdb lists only in-frame clones, some missing. The table shows 95,000 to 100,000 clones, with 70% to 90% occurring only once. The material sequenced was peripheral blood, taken on day 0 of AZD1222 vaccination. These receptors were collected from an adult in good health. Each CDR3 is given with its conserved first and last residue. D genes are given only for firm matches. The listing skips clone size in some rows; elsewhere it reads once, few, many or a size class.

>once|TRBJ1-2|TRBV25-1|TRBD1
CASSERGQNGYTF
TGTGCCAGCAGTGAACGGGGACAGAATGGCTACACCTTC
>once|TRBJ1-1|TRBV4-3|NA
CASSQEVMVTGTEAFF
TGCGCCAGCAGCCAAGAAGTGATGGTTACGGGGACTGAAGCTTTCTTT
>NA|TRBJ1-5|TRBV29-1|TRBD1
CSVGGTGDNQPQHF
TGCAGCGTTGGGGGGACAGGGGACAATCAGCCCCAGCATTTT
>NA|TRBJ2-7|TRBV5-4|NA
CASSWGTYEQYF
TGTGCCAGCAGCTGGGGTACCTACGAGCAGTACTTC
>NA|TRBJ1-1|TRBV4-2|NA
CASSQGGRETEAFF
TGTGCCAGCAGCCAAGGGGGAAGGGAAACTGAAGCTTTCTTT
>NA|TRBJ2-3|TRBV30|NA
CAWSKGTGTDTQYF
TGTGCCTGGAGTAAGGGAACGGGCACAGATACGCAGTATTTT
>once|TRBJ1-2|TRBV30|TRBD1
CAWSSRGGQGGFGYTF
TGTGCCTGGAGTTCGAGAGGGGGACAGGGAGGGTTTGGCTACACCTTC
>NA|TRBJ2-3|TRBV9|TRBD2
CASSVGGGPGTDTQYF
TGTGCCAGCAGCGTAGGGGGGGGACCCGGCACAGATACGCAGTATTTT
>NA|TRBJ2-3|TRBV30|NA
CAWRSSGTDTQYF
TGTGCCTGGAGGAGCAGCGGCACAGATACGCAGTATTTT
>NA|TRBJ1-5|TRBV9|NA
CASSVFLTRGSNQPQHF
TGTGCCAGCAGCGTATTCCTGACCCGGGGGAGCAATCAGCCCCAGCATTTT
>once|TRBJ1-2|TRBV19|NA
CASTRPGANYGYTF
TGTGCCAGTACCCGCCCTGGAGCTAACTATGGCTACACCTTC
>NA|TRBJ2-5|TRBV13|NA
CASSYSRGPGTQETQYF
TGTGCCAGCAGCTATTCCCGAGGTCCAGGAACCCAAGAGACCCAGTACTTC
>NA|TRBJ1-1|TRBV6-2/TRBV6-3|NA
CASSLDGGGTEAFF
TGTGCCAGCAGCTTGGACGGAGGGGGTACTGAAGCTTTCTTT
>NA|TRBJ1-5|TRBV6-5|NA
CASSPSISGNQPQHF
TGTGCCAGCAGCCCCAGCATCAGTGGCAATCAGCCCCAGCATTTT
>NA|TRBJ2-1|TRBV2|NA
CASSEALQGRGYNEQFF
TGTGCCAGCAGTGAAGCGCTTCAGGGGCGGGGGTACAATGAGCAGTTCTTC
>NA|TRBJ2-1|TRBV27|NA
CASRMGYNEQFF
TGTGCCAGCAGAATGGGGTACAATGAGCAGTTCTTC
>NA|TRBJ1-1|TRBV30|NA
CAWSEGLQNTEAFF
TGTGCCTGGAGCGAGGGGCTGCAGAACACTGAAGCTTTCTTT
>NA|TRBJ1-3|TRBV9|NA
CASSVDGTRLGNTIYF
TGTGCCAGCAGCGTAGATGGAACGCGCCTTGGAAACACCATATATTTT
>NA|TRBJ2-1|TRBV20-1|NA
CSASRLEYGEQFF
TGCAGTGCTAGTCGGCTAGAGTATGGTGAGCAGTTCTTC
>NA|TRBJ2-3|TRBV4-2|TRBD2
CASSQDPTSGGTDTQYF
TGTGCCAGCAGCCAAGATCCCACTAGCGGGGGGACAGATACGCAGTATTTT
>NA|TRBJ2-3|TRBV29-1|NA
CSVKKEARGTDTQYF
TGCAGCGTGAAAAAGGAGGCTAGGGGTACAGATACGCAGTATTTT
>NA|TRBJ2-1|TRBV7-8|NA
CASSPGRRTYNEQFF
TGTGCCAGCAGCCCCGGACGCAGGACGTACAATGAGCAGTTCTTC
>NA|TRBJ2-7|TRBV27|TRBD2
CATSRGGRREQYF
TGTGCCACGAGCCGGGGGGGGAGGAGGGAGCAGTACTTC
>few|TRBJ1-1|TRBV2|NA
CASSERSEAALTEAFF
TGTGCCAGCAGTGAACGGAGTGAGGCAGCCCTCACTGAAGCTTTCTTT
>NA|TRBJ1-5|TRBV18|NA
CASSPVQSGPQHF
TGTGCCAGCTCACCGGTTCAGTCAGGGCCCCAGCATTTT
>NA|TRBJ2-3|TRBV6-5|NA
CASSYKTSTDTQYF
TGTGCCAGCAGTTACAAAACTAGCACAGATACGCAGTATTTT
>few|TRBJ2-5|TRBV6-2/TRBV6-3|TRBD2
CASSYERELGQETQYF
TGTGCCAGCAGTTACGAGCGGGAGTTAGGACAAGAGACCCAGTACTTC
>once|TRBJ1-3|TRBV9|NA
CASSAGTSGNTIYF
TGTGCCAGCAGCGCCGGGACCTCTGGAAACACCATATATTTT
>once|TRBJ1-2|TRBV6-2/TRBV6-3|TRBD1
CASSSGTGINYGYTF
TGTGCCAGCAGTTCCGGGACAGGGATTAACTATGGCTACACCTTC
>NA|TRBJ1-3|TRBV27|NA
CASSLSRAPGNTIYF
TGTGCCAGCAGTTTATCCCGAGCTCCTGGAAACACCATATATTTT
>NA|TRBJ1-4|TRBV4-3|TRBD1
CASSQDVNRGNEKLFF
TGCGCCAGCAGCCAAGATGTAAACAGGGGAAATGAAAAACTGTTTTTT
>NA|TRBJ2-1|TRBV5-4|NA
CASSLRDLQRNEQFF
TGTGCCAGCAGCCTTCGGGACTTACAAAGGAATGAGCAGTTCTTC
>NA|TRBJ2-7|TRBV9|NA
CASSVSPGSYEQYF
TGTGCCAGCAGCGTTTCCCCAGGATCCTACGAGCAGTACTTC
>NA|TRBJ1-5|TRBV27|NA
CASSFTIPLRGGKYQPQHF
TGTGCCAGCAGTTTCACAATCCCCCTCCGGGGCGGGAAATATCAGCCCCAGCATTTT
>NA|TRBJ2-7|TRBV1|NA
CTSSQEGPTHYFYEQYF
TGCACCAGCAGCCAAGAGGGTCCAACACACTACTTCTACGAGCAGTACTTC
>NA|TRBJ2-5|TRBV7-3|TRBD2
CASSLSLGLAVKETQYF
TGTGCCAGCAGCTTAAGCCTCGGACTAGCGGTTAAAGAGACCCAGTACTTC
>NA|TRBJ1-1|TRBV6-5|NA
CASSRGTEAFF
TGTGCCAGCAGTCGTGGCACTGAAGCTTTCTTT
>few|TRBJ1-1|TRBV9|NA
CASSVFKNTEAFF
TGTGCCAGCAGCGTATTCAAGAACACTGAAGCTTTCTTT
>NA|TRBJ2-1|TRBV6-2/TRBV6-3|TRBD2
CASSFTSGRSYNEQFF
TGTGCCAGCAGTTTTACTAGCGGGAGATCCTACAATGAGCAGTTCTTC
>NA|TRBJ1-5|TRBV18|NA
CASSPVPRDRSNQPQHF
TGTGCCAGCTCACCGGTCCCCCGAGACAGAAGCAATCAGCCCCAGCATTTT
>NA|TRBJ2-7|TRBV6-2/TRBV6-3|NA
CASSYVGTGEQYF
TGTGCCAGCAGTTACGTTGGGACGGGCGAGCAGTACTTC
>NA|TRBJ2-7|TRBV29-1|TRBD2
CSVSGGWDNEQYF
TGCAGCGTCTCGGGGGGGTGGGACAACGAGCAGTACTTC
>once|TRBJ2-1|TRBV7-8|TRBD2
CASSPGRLAVYNEQFF
TGTGCCAGCTCGCCCGGCAGACTAGCGGTTTACAATGAGCAGTTCTTC
>few|TRBJ1-4|TRBV28|NA
CASSFGGMSNEKLFF
TGTGCCAGCAGTTTCGGGGGTATGAGTAATGAAAAACTGTTTTTT
>NA|TRBJ2-7|TRBV6-5|TRBD2
CASGFSGGYEQYF
TGTGCCAGTGGTTTTAGCGGGGGCTACGAGCAGTACTTC
>NA|TRBJ2-5|TRBV7-2|TRBD2
CASSTSAQETQYF
TGTGCCAGCTCCACTAGCGCCCAAGAGACCCAGTACTTC
>NA|TRBJ1-1|TRBV27|NA
CASSLSPPLWVGTEAFF
TGTGCCAGCAGTTTATCGCCCCCTCTGTGGGTGGGCACTGAAGCTTTCTTT